This entry lists 15 T cell receptor beta chains sequenced from one sample in a study of T cells in Graves' hyperthyroidism and ophthalmopathy. The CDR3 regions of TCR beta were amplified from RNA transcripts. The HTBI set primed first-round TCR CDR3 RT-PCR. TCRdb re-called the multiplex PCR reads through MiXCR, storing one row per CDR3 protein. The profile shows roughly 740,000 distinct CDR3 sequences, 16% of them singletons. The source material was blood. All receptors derive from a man aged 18 to 30 with Graves' hyperthyroidism.

This clonotype was seen a few times. The V gene is TRBV4-1, the J gene TRBJ2-6; 10 nucleotides match TRBD1. CDR3 length equals 17 residues. V was pared by 4 bases and J by 1 base, with 4 bases of the junction left unmatched. Germline V gives CDR1 MGHRA, CDR2 YSYEKL. The CDR3 DNA follows: TGCGCCAGCAGCCTCGGACAGGGGGATTCTGGGGCCAACGTCCTGACTTTC. It codes for CASSLGQGDSGANVLTF.

The sample holds many counts of this clonotype. The gene calls are TRBV24-1 and TRBJ2-1; TRBD1 aligns across 8 bases. Germline V gene lookup returns CDR1 KGHDR and CDR2 SFDVKD. The CDR3 length is 15 residues. Losses at the gene ends were 7 bases for V and 6 bases for J; bases not matched to a gene: 10. The CDR3 DNA sequence: TGTGCCACCAGGGATACAGGGGGAGATGGCAATGAGCAGTTCTTC. Protein sequence: CATRDTGGDGNEQFF.

The chain uses TRBV5-4 and TRBJ2-7; TRBD2 might be the D (6 bases). V was pared by 0 bases and J by 2 bases, with 12 bases between. CDR3 length: 15 residues. Germline-derived CDR1 and CDR2 are SGHNT and YYREEE (reference sequence). The CDR3 loop is CASSLGVAVPYEQYF. CDR3 in DNA: TGTGCCAGCAGCTTGGGGGTAGCGGTCCCCTACGAGCAGTACTTC. Drawing the rest from reference TRBV5-4 and TRBJ2-7, the complete variable domain is ETGVTQSPTHLIKTRGQQVTLRCSSQSGHNTVSWYQQALGQGPQFIFQYYREEENGRGNFPPRFSGLQFPNYSSELNVNALELDDSALYLCASSLGVAVPYEQYFGPGTRLTVT.

In this sample, this clonotype turned up many times. V usage is TRBV27 and J usage is TRBJ2-3; the D gene is possibly TRBD1 (6 bases). Germline CDR1 and CDR2: MNHEY and SMNVEV (reference sequence). The CDR3 loop spans 14 amino acids. Trimming shortened V by 4 bases and J by 0 bases, and 8 bases separated the two germline ends. The chain's CDR3 is CASSSGQSTDTQYF. The CDR3, as DNA: TGTGCCAGCAGTTCCGGACAGAGCACAGATACGCAGTATTTT.

In its sample, this clonotype was seen many times. The CDR3 DNA reads as TGTGCCAGCAGTTTGTCCAGAGTATTTGAAGCTTTCTTT. Translation gives CASSLSRVFEAFF. The rearrangement joins TRBV12-3 or TRBV12-4 to TRBJ1-1; D gene ambiguous. This CDR3 spans 13 amino acids. The V and J ends lost 3 bases and 7 bases respectively, with 12 bases between them.

This clonotype appeared many times. CDR3 loop: CASSPRGTSYEQYF. In DNA, the CDR3 is TGTGCCAGCTCACCCAGGGGGACCTCCTACGAGCAGTACTTC. The gene calls are TRBV18 and TRBJ2-7, with TRBD1 identical over 7 bases. This CDR3 spans 14 amino acids. The germline V gene encodes CDR1 KGHSH and CDR2 LQKENI. Losses at the gene ends were 3 bases for V and 0 bases for J; bases not matched to a gene: 2.

This clonotype came up many times. The chain recombines TRBV28 with TRBJ1-2; D remains ambiguous. Looked up from germline, CDR1 is MDHEN and CDR2 is SYDVKM. V lost 4 bases and J 6 bases, leaving 12 bases between the germline ends. The CDR3 runs to 13 residues. CDR3 amino acids: CASSSPDGNGYTF. In DNA form, the CDR3 reads TGTGCCAGCAGTTCCCCGGACGGGAATGGCTACACCTTC.

In its sample, this clonotype was seen a few times. This may be a read error: a much more frequent sequence differs by one nucleotide. V and J are TRBV7-2 and TRBJ2-1; the match to TRBD2 covers 9 bases. After removal of 2 bases from V and 4 bases from J, the junction contained 9 bases not matched to a gene. CDR1 is SGHTA and CDR2 is FQGNSA in the germline V gene. This CDR3 is built from 17 residues. CDR3 DNA sequence: TGTGCCAGCAGCTTAAGGATTAGCGGGGGAAGTTACAATGAGCAGTTCTTC. Translation: CASSLRISGGSYNEQFF.

In its sample, this clonotype was seen many times. The chain is built from TRBV6-1 and TRBJ2-5; no firm D call. Trimming took 5 bases from V and 5 from J, leaving 18 bases between them. The CDR3 contains 15 residues. CDR1 MNHNS and CDR2 SASEGT come from the germline V gene. This chain's CDR3 is CASSYRFVQMETQYF. CDR3 coding DNA: TGTGCCAGCAGTTACCGTTTCGTCCAAATGGAGACCCAGTACTTC.

In its sample, this clonotype was seen many times. The chain employs TRBV9 and TRBJ2-1; either TRBD1 or TRBD2 may fit D (5 bases each). Germline CDR1 SGDLS, CDR2 YYNGEE. The V gene lost 0 bases and the J gene lost 4 bases, with 17 bases spanning the gap. This CDR3 has 17 residues. CDR3 in amino acids: CASSVDPAGTTYNEQFF. In DNA form, the CDR3 reads TGTGCCAGCAGCGTAGATCCTGCCGGGACCACTTACAATGAGCAGTTCTTC.

There are many counts of this clonotype. This chain links TRBV7-2 with TRBJ2-7; D is perhaps TRBD1 (6 bases). Trimming pared 2 bases from V and 2 bases from J, leaving 13 bases between. CDR3 length equals 15 residues. Germline CDR1 SGHTA, CDR2 FQGNSA. The DNA for the CDR3 is TGTGCCAGCAGCTTACGACAGGCCTCCGCCTACGAGCAGTACTTC. This translates into CASSLRQASAYEQYF.

Note on this clonotype: Given a much more abundant clone one base away, this may be a read error. The chain carries TRBV12-3 or TRBV12-4 and TRBJ2-1, with 10 bases fitting TRBD2. The CDR3 totals 14 residues. CDR3 in DNA: TGTGCCAGCGGTTTATTGGGACTAGCGAATGAGCAGTTCTTC. Protein sequence: CASGLLGLANEQFF.

In this sample, this clonotype turned up a few times. J is TRBJ2-5 and V is TRBV4-1; 8 bases map to TRBD2. V shed 4 bases and J 5 bases; nucleotides not matched to a gene: 9. The CDR3 spans 15 residues. Germline V gene data show CDR1 as MGHRA and CDR2 as YSYEKL. CDR3 DNA sequence: TGCGCCAGCAGCCCCTACTTAGCGGGAAGGGAGACCCAGTACTTC. Translating gives CASSPYLAGRETQYF.

This clonotype has ten or more counts. CDR3 region: CASSSDRVFSYEQYF. The CDR3 DNA reads as TGTGCCAGCAGCTCAGACAGGGTCTTTTCCTACGAGCAGTACTTC. The J gene is TRBJ2-7, the V gene TRBV11-3; 7 bases align to TRBD1. There are 15 residues in the CDR3. CDR1 is SGHNT and CDR2 is YENEEA in the germline V gene. The V gene end was trimmed by 4 bases and the J gene end by 1 base; junction bases not matched to a gene: 7.

The chain uses TRBV20-1 and TRBJ2-7; 9 bases line up with TRBD1. CDR1 and CDR2 from the germline V gene are DFQATT and SNEGSKA (reference sequence). This CDR3 has 14 residues. The V and J ends lost 1 base and 5 bases, in that order; junction bases with no gene match: 6. The CDR3 sequence: CSARAGTGWHEQYF. The CDR3 region has the DNA TGCAGTGCTAGAGCAGGGACAGGGTGGCACGAGCAGTACTTC.